These T cell receptor beta chains were read from a single sample in a study of shared clonotypes between healthy human individuals. The table came from immunoSEQ multiplex PCR; TCRdb's copy has only in-frame clones and leaves some out. The data contain 2.3 million or so clones, over 90% of them singletons. Sequenced: naive CD4+ T cells from PBMCs. The source of these receptors is a man younger than 35 in good health. Some clones in this sample may be carry-over from other donors' samples. Both conserved end residues are part of each CDR3. The D gene is left open where the match is weak. A clone size is listed for some rows: how often the clone was seen (once, few, many), or a class if it is expanded.

CDR3aa: CASSSGHPAGELFF; CDR3nt: TGCGCCAGCAGCTCGGGACACCCCGCCGGGGAGCTGTTTTTT; v_gene: TRBV5-1; j_gene: TRBJ2-2; abundance: -; d_gene: -
CDR3aa: CASSPTSGTSGYEQYF; CDR3nt: TGTGCCAGCAGCCCTACGTCGGGGACTAGCGGCTACGAGCAGTACTTC; v_gene: TRBV7-8; j_gene: TRBJ2-7; abundance: once; d_gene: TRBD2
CDR3aa: CASSGLPPGSGANVLTF; CDR3nt: TGTGCCAGTAGTGGATTACCTCCCGGCTCTGGGGCCAACGTCCTGACTTTC; v_gene: TRBV19; j_gene: TRBJ2-6; abundance: -; d_gene: -
CDR3aa: CASSWAGTDYGYTF; CDR3nt: TGCGCCAGCAGCTGGGCCGGGACGGACTATGGCTACACCTTC; v_gene: TRBV5-1; j_gene: TRBJ1-2; abundance: -; d_gene: -
CDR3aa: CASSPTSGANTGELFF; CDR3nt: TGTGCCAGCAGCCCAACTAGCGGGGCGAACACCGGGGAGCTGTTTTTT; v_gene: TRBV7-2; j_gene: TRBJ2-2; abundance: -; d_gene: TRBD2
CDR3aa: CASTGAGTFNEQFF; CDR3nt: TGCGCCAGCACCGGGGCCGGGACGTTTAATGAGCAGTTCTTC; v_gene: TRBV5-1; j_gene: TRBJ2-1; abundance: -; d_gene: -
CDR3aa: CATWGTTDTQYF; CDR3nt: TGTGCCACCTGGGGGACCACAGATACGCAGTATTTT; v_gene: TRBV28; j_gene: TRBJ2-3; abundance: -; d_gene: -
CDR3aa: CATRDATQSTRFGYTF; CDR3nt: TGTGCCACCCGCGACGCGACCCAGTCTACCCGGTTTGGCTACACCTTC; v_gene: TRBV2; j_gene: TRBJ1-2; abundance: -; d_gene: -
CDR3aa: CSVERLAGGSSYNEQFF; CDR3nt: TGCAGCGTTGAAAGACTAGCGGGAGGGAGCTCCTACAATGAGCAGTTCTTC; v_gene: TRBV29-1; j_gene: TRBJ2-1; abundance: -; d_gene: TRBD2
CDR3aa: CASSPPDSGLAYNEQFF; CDR3nt: TGTGCCAGCTCACCACCGGATTCCGGACTGGCATACAATGAGCAGTTCTTC; v_gene: TRBV18; j_gene: TRBJ2-1; abundance: -; d_gene: -
CDR3aa: CASSYSGPNTQYF; CDR3nt: TGTGCCAGCAGTTACTCTGGACCGAATACGCAGTATTTT; v_gene: TRBV6-5; j_gene: TRBJ2-3; abundance: -; d_gene: -
CDR3aa: CASSLAGTTIITDTQYF; CDR3nt: TGTGCCAGCAGCTTGGCCGGGACTACCATTATCACAGATACGCAGTATTTT; v_gene: TRBV5-4; j_gene: TRBJ2-3; abundance: -; d_gene: TRBD2
CDR3aa: CASSEAGGQGYGYTF; CDR3nt: TGTGCCAGCAGTGAAGCCGGGGGGCAGGGCTATGGCTACACCTTC; v_gene: TRBV6-1; j_gene: TRBJ1-2; abundance: -; d_gene: -
CDR3aa: CASATGFVGQPQHF; CDR3nt: TGTGCCAGCGCGACAGGGTTTGTAGGTCAGCCCCAGCATTTT; v_gene: TRBV5-5; j_gene: TRBJ1-5; abundance: -; d_gene: TRBD1
CDR3aa: CASSFPKGQGTADYEQYF; CDR3nt: TGTGCCAGCAGTTTCCCTAAGGGACAGGGGACTGCAGACTACGAGCAGTACTTC; v_gene: TRBV28; j_gene: TRBJ2-7; abundance: once; d_gene: TRBD1
CDR3aa: CASSLETGNTEAFF; CDR3nt: TGCGCCAGCAGCTTGGAGACAGGGAACACTGAAGCTTTCTTT; v_gene: TRBV5-1; j_gene: TRBJ1-1; abundance: -; d_gene: -
CDR3aa: CASSLMFRDRVNNEQFF; CDR3nt: TGTGCCAGCAGCTTAATGTTCCGGGACAGGGTTAACAATGAGCAGTTCTTC; v_gene: TRBV7-2; j_gene: TRBJ2-1; abundance: -; d_gene: TRBD1
CDR3aa: CASSWGTGRDYEQYF; CDR3nt: TGCGCCAGCAGCTGGGGGACAGGGAGAGACTACGAGCAGTACTTC; v_gene: TRBV5-1; j_gene: TRBJ2-7; abundance: -; d_gene: TRBD1
CDR3aa: CASRLGGAGGTDTQYF; CDR3nt: TGTGCCAGCAGGTTAGGGGGGGCGGGTGGCACAGATACGCAGTATTTT; v_gene: TRBV2; j_gene: TRBJ2-3; abundance: -; d_gene: -
CDR3aa: CASSASGGPLNEQYF; CDR3nt: TGTGCCAGCTCCGCGTCGGGAGGGCCTTTAAACGAGCAGTACTTC; v_gene: TRBV7-3; j_gene: TRBJ2-7; abundance: -; d_gene: TRBD2
CDR3aa: CASSTRSVKAGELFF; CDR3nt: TGTGCCAGCAGCACACGGAGCGTTAAGGCCGGGGAGCTGTTTTTT; v_gene: TRBV11-2; j_gene: TRBJ2-2; abundance: -; d_gene: -
CDR3aa: CASSESTSLNSPLHF; CDR3nt: TGTGCCAGCAGTGAATCTACTTCGCTTAATTCACCCCTCCACTTT; v_gene: TRBV25-1; j_gene: TRBJ1-6; abundance: -; d_gene: -
CDR3aa: CSRGNTEAFF; CDR3nt: TGCAGCCGGGGGAACACTGAAGCTTTCTTT; v_gene: TRBV20-1; j_gene: TRBJ1-1; abundance: -; d_gene: -
CDR3aa: CASSSGPGTGANVLTF; CDR3nt: TGCGCCAGTTCTTCTGGGCCTGGGACTGGGGCCAACGTCCTGACTTTC; v_gene: TRBV5-1; j_gene: TRBJ2-6; abundance: -; d_gene: -
CDR3aa: CASSGRSSYNEQFF; CDR3nt: TGTGCCAGCAGCGGGAGGAGCTCCTACAATGAGCAGTTCTTC; v_gene: TRBV7-2; j_gene: TRBJ2-1; abundance: few; d_gene: -
CDR3aa: CASSEAAGAGTEAFF; CDR3nt: TGTGCCAGCAGTGAAGCGGCCGGGGCCGGCACTGAAGCTTTCTTT; v_gene: TRBV25-1; j_gene: TRBJ1-1; abundance: -; d_gene: -
CDR3aa: CASSLLAGGTGTGELFF; CDR3nt: TGCGCCAGCAGCTTACTAGCGGGAGGGACGGGCACCGGGGAGCTGTTTTTT; v_gene: TRBV5-1; j_gene: TRBJ2-2; abundance: -; d_gene: TRBD2
CDR3aa: CASSLDPGGWRGSSYEQYF; CDR3nt: TGTGCCAGCAGCTTAGACCCAGGGGGGTGGCGGGGAAGTTCCTACGAGCAGTACTTC; v_gene: TRBV7-2; j_gene: TRBJ2-7; abundance: once; d_gene: -
CDR3aa: CASSLGWYSYNEQFF; CDR3nt: TGTGCCAGCAGCTTAGGGTGGTACTCCTACAATGAGCAGTTCTTC; v_gene: TRBV7-2; j_gene: TRBJ2-1; abundance: -; d_gene: -
CDR3aa: CASSRQGLGNEQFF; CDR3nt: TGTGCCAGCAGTCGACAGGGATTGGGCAATGAGCAGTTCTTC; v_gene: TRBV6-1; j_gene: TRBJ2-1; abundance: -; d_gene: TRBD1
CDR3aa: CASSGFGFAEAFF; CDR3nt: TGTGCCAGCAGTGGCTTTGGGTTCGCTGAAGCTTTCTTT; v_gene: TRBV2; j_gene: TRBJ1-1; abundance: few; d_gene: -
CDR3aa: CASSSLLVRPSTDTQYF; CDR3nt: TGTGCCAGCAGCTCCCTGTTGGTTCGCCCTAGCACAGATACGCAGTATTTT; v_gene: TRBV5-4; j_gene: TRBJ2-3; abundance: -; d_gene: -
CDR3aa: CASSHMDETEQFF; CDR3nt: TGTGCCAGCAGCCATATGGACGAGACTGAGCAGTTCTTC; v_gene: TRBV7-6; j_gene: TRBJ2-1; abundance: -; d_gene: -
CDR3aa: CSAGQGRGSEQYF; CDR3nt: TGCAGCGCTGGACAGGGGAGGGGCAGCGAGCAGTACTTC; v_gene: TRBV29-1; j_gene: TRBJ2-7; abundance: -; d_gene: TRBD1
CDR3aa: CSVVGDYGYTF; CDR3nt: TGCAGCGTTGTAGGGGACTATGGCTACACCTTC; v_gene: TRBV29-1; j_gene: TRBJ1-2; abundance: -; d_gene: -
CDR3aa: CASSLTSGQETQYF; CDR3nt: TGTGCCAGCAGCTTAACTAGCGGCCAAGAGACCCAGTACTTC; v_gene: TRBV5-6; j_gene: TRBJ2-5; abundance: -; d_gene: TRBD2
CDR3aa: CASSLTGSGELFF; CDR3nt: TGCGCCAGCAGCTTGACTGGGTCCGGGGAGCTGTTTTTT; v_gene: TRBV5-1; j_gene: TRBJ2-2; abundance: -; d_gene: -
CDR3aa: CASSLTNSNQPQHF; CDR3nt: TGTGCCAGCAGCTTAACGAATAGCAATCAGCCCCAGCATTTT; v_gene: TRBV7-9; j_gene: TRBJ1-5; abundance: -; d_gene: -
CDR3aa: CASSLETGDYEQYF; CDR3nt: TGTGCCAGCAGCTTAGAGACAGGGGACTACGAGCAGTACTTC; v_gene: TRBV7-8; j_gene: TRBJ2-7; abundance: -; d_gene: TRBD1
CDR3aa: CASSAPGARGQPQHF; CDR3nt: TGTGCCAGCAGTGCCCCCGGGGCCCGGGGGCAGCCCCAGCATTTT; v_gene: TRBV25-1; j_gene: TRBJ1-5; abundance: few; d_gene: -
CDR3aa: CASTDRRTNYGYTF; CDR3nt: TGTGCCAGCACCGACAGGAGAACTAACTATGGCTACACCTTC; v_gene: TRBV6-1; j_gene: TRBJ1-2; abundance: -; d_gene: -
CDR3aa: CASREHQTGSYGYTF; CDR3nt: TGTGCCAGCAGAGAACACCAGACAGGGTCCTATGGCTACACCTTC; v_gene: TRBV6-6; j_gene: TRBJ1-2; abundance: -; d_gene: TRBD1